Given below is one TCR beta chain in context. Antigen specificity is unknown. The source of the sample is a study of regulatory T cells in long-lasting Graves disease. Study-wide context: For a period under 3 months, newly diagnosed Graves' patients had taken antithyroid drugs.

Arm-PCR of CDR3 regions and iRepertoire HTBI primers were the basis on which TCR beta libraries were built. TCRdb analysed the multiplex PCR reads with MiXCR anew, one entry per CDR3 protein. The repertoire holds around 450,000 distinct CDR3 sequences, just under 15% seen once, with around 17% in the top ten. Time point specified: newly diagnosed GD, antithyroid drugs for less than 3 months. After RNA was extracted from PBMCs, the TCR library was made from it. General study points: Relative to newly diagnosed Graves' patients, persistent ones had lower TCR diversity.

The CDR3 runs to 15 residues. Germline CDR1 MDHEN, CDR2 SYDVKM. With 6 bases clipped from V and 5 bases from J, the junction kept 11 bases outside the gene matches. These same data were also listed under a study on T cells in Graves' hyperthyroidism and ophthalmopathy.

The rearrangement uses TRBV28 and TRBJ2-5; 8 bases are a match to TRBD2. The sequencing used peripheral blood mononuclear cells (PBMCs), collected at new diagnosis, from a patient treated with antithyroid drugs. This TCR was sampled from a woman younger than 45 with Graves disease. CDR3 DNA: TGTGCCAGCAGCGGGGTAGCGGGGCGACGGGAGACCCAGTACTTC. The encoded protein is CASSGVAGRRETQYF.